Each of the 17 T cell receptor beta chains below was sequenced from the same sample in a study of a mutant IDH1 vaccine in newly diagnosed glioma (TCRdb year 2021). These receptors lack a known antigen. Library creation used the immunoSEQ multiplex PCR assay. The source is immuneACCESS, and TCRdb retained only in-frame sequences with V and J called. Part of the clones is not carried over; for the studies checked, unresolved V genes explain less than half of this, and the remainder is unexplained. Present in this sample are 70,000 to 95,000 clones, more than 80% of which were seen just once. The ten biggest clones cover approximately 0.8% of the sample. Interpreted using the paper, the time point label stands for: week 23, last vaccination. Every vaccine dose consisted of 300 ug of a 20-mer mutant IDH1 peptide in Montanide, administered subcutaneously together with topical imiquimod. The sequenced sample was PBMCs, obtained from a glioma patient whose treatment included an IDH1 peptide vaccine. The source is a woman between 50 and 59 years old with glioma.

The chain is built from TRBV5-4 and TRBJ2-7, with D perhaps given as TRBD1 or TRBD2 (5 bases each). Trimming stripped 2 bases from V and 3 bases from J, with 12 bases between. Germline-derived CDR1 and CDR2 are SGHNT and YYREEE (reference sequence). The CDR3 is 14 amino acids. Here the CDR3 reads CASSFRDAVYEQYF. DNA of the CDR3: TGTGCCAGCAGCTTCCGGGACGCGGTCTACGAGCAGTACTTC.

The chain carries TRBV13 and TRBJ1-2, with D possibly TRBD1 on 5 matching bases. The CDR3 sequence is 14 residues long. With 2 bases removed from V and 5 bases from J, the gap between germline ends came to 12 bases. Germline lookup yields CDR1 PRHDT and CDR2 FYEKMQ (reference sequence). The CDR3 reads CASSLTGGRYGYTF. CDR3 sequence (DNA): TGTGCCAGCAGCTTAACAGGAGGGAGATATGGCTACACCTTC.

The J gene is TRBJ1-2, the V gene TRBV30, with D hard to call. The germline V gene has CDR1 GTSNPN and CDR2 SVGIG (reference sequence). V was shortened by 2 bases and J by 5 bases, with 15 bases between the two germline ends. This CDR3 spans 14 amino acids. The chain's CDR3 is CAWSTGGSGYGYTF. The CDR3 DNA follows: TGTGCCTGGAGTACCGGAGGGTCGGGGTATGGCTACACCTTC.

The rearrangement uses TRBV28 and TRBJ1-4; the D is unclear. This CDR3 is built from 13 residues. The germline V gene encodes CDR1 MDHEN and CDR2 SYDVKM. V was trimmed by 3 bases and J by 8 bases, leaving 10 bases between them. CDR3 loop: CASSLSGSEKLFF. Here the CDR3 DNA reads TGTGCCAGCAGTTTGTCTGGATCAGAAAAACTGTTTTTT. The full variable domain, its missing parts supplied by reference TRBV28 and TRBJ1-4, is DVKVTQSSRYLVKRTGEKVFLECVQDMDHENMFWYRQDPGLGLRLIYFSYDVKMKEKGDIPEGYSVSREKKERFSLILESASTNQTSMYLCASSLSGSEKLFFGSGTQLSVL.

This rearrangement joins TRBV9 to TRBJ2-7; D ambiguous. This CDR3 is 16 amino acids long. Deletions cut 0 bases from V and 3 bases from J, with 16 bases between. Germline V gives CDR1 SGDLS, CDR2 YYNGEE. CDR3 sequence (DNA): TGTGCCAGCAGCGTAGGCCCCGGAAGGGAAATCTACGAGCAGTACTTC. As protein: CASSVGPGREIYEQYF.

The chain links TRBV27 to TRBJ2-5; 8 bases line up with TRBD1. The CDR3 covers 14 residues. From germline, CDR1 is MNHEY and CDR2 SMNVEV (reference sequence). V trimming: 6 bases; J trimming: 2 bases; junction bases outside the gene matches: 5. The CDR3 loop is CASRRTGRQETQYF. CDR3 nucleotides: TGTGCCAGCAGACGGACAGGGCGACAAGAGACCCAGTACTTC.

Only a few counts were recorded for this clone. V gene TRBV10-1 combines with J gene TRBJ2-1, with TRBD2 as a possible D gene (5 bases). The CDR3 consists of 14 residues. Deletions cut 4 bases from V and 1 base from J, with 8 bases between. Germline values: CDR1 WNHNN, CDR2 SYGVQD (reference sequence). The CDR3 nucleotides are TGCGCCAGCAGTGCGAGAGGGTCCTACAATGAGCAGTTCTTC. This sequence encodes CASSARGSYNEQFF.

The gene calls are TRBV19 and TRBJ1-1; 8 nucleotides match TRBD1. The germline V gene encodes CDR1 LNHDA and CDR2 SQIVND (reference sequence). The CDR3 runs to 15 residues. V lost 4 bases and J lost 1; bases outside the gene matches: 5. The CDR3 reads CASSNGQGQNTEAFF. Here the CDR3 DNA reads TGTGCCAGTAGTAACGGACAGGGACAGAACACTGAAGCTTTCTTT.

The CDR3: CASSLWAYEQYF. CDR3 in DNA: TGTGCCAGCAGTTTATGGGCCTACGAGCAGTACTTC. This chain links TRBV28 with TRBJ2-7; D remains ambiguous. V lost 0 bases, J lost 2 bases, and 2 bases lay in between. Germline CDR1 is MDHEN and CDR2 is SYDVKM. This CDR3 region has 12 residues.

The chain couples TRBV19 to TRBJ1-6, with TRBD1 matching 10 bases. The CDR3 has 16 amino acids. The germline V gene has CDR1 LNHDA and CDR2 SQIVND (reference sequence). V dropped 1 base and J dropped 7; count of bases not matched to a gene: 4. The CDR3 region is CASSIARTGGNSPLHF. CDR3 bases: TGTGCCAGTAGTATAGCTCGGACAGGGGGAAATTCACCCCTCCACTTT. Full variable domain (rest looked up from reference TRBV19 and TRBJ1-6): DGGITQSPKYLFRKEGQNVTLSCEQNLNHDAMYWYRQDPGQGLRLIYYSQIVNDFQKGDIAEGYSVSREKKESFPLTVTSAQKNPTAFYLCASSIARTGGNSPLHFGNGTRLTVT.

The table lists this clone with a count of one. The chain uses TRBV27 and TRBJ2-5; TRBD2 aligns across 11 bases. Germline trimming cut 6 bases from V and 2 bases from J; bases unmatched to any gene: 2. Germline CDR1 and CDR2: MNHEY and SMNVEV (reference sequence). The CDR3 sequence is 14 residues long. The CDR3: CASSRTSGQETQYF. In DNA form, the CDR3 reads TGTGCCAGCAGCCGGACTAGCGGGCAAGAGACCCAGTACTTC.

This sequence joins TRBV5-5 and TRBJ2-7, with TRBD1 identical over 8 bases. Per the germline V gene, CDR1 is SGHKS and CDR2 is YYEKEE (reference sequence). There are 15 residues in the CDR3. Losses at the gene ends were 4 bases for V and 2 bases for J; bases not matched to a gene: 8. Here the CDR3 reads CASSPTDRATYEQYF. CDR3 sequence (DNA): TGTGCCAGCAGCCCTACGGACAGGGCTACCTACGAGCAGTACTTC.

The chain has TRBV5-4 and TRBJ2-1, with 9 bases that match TRBD2. The CDR3 spans 15 residues. CDR1 and CDR2 (germline): SGHNT, YYREEE (reference sequence). The J segment lost 6 bases and the V segment lost 0 bases, leaving 4 bases of the junction unmatched. CDR3 sequence: CASSLGGRAFNEQFF. CDR3 DNA sequence: TGTGCCAGCAGCTTGGGCGGGAGGGCCTTCAATGAGCAGTTCTTC. Variable domain in full (rest from reference TRBV5-4 and TRBJ2-1): ETGVTQSPTHLIKTRGQQVTLRCSSQSGHNTVSWYQQALGQGPQFIFQYYREEENGRGNFPPRFSGLQFPNYSSELNVNALELDDSALYLCASSLGGRAFNEQFFGPGTRLTVL.

As DNA, the CDR3 is TGTGCCAGTAGTATAGGTAACAGGAGGGAGAACACTGAAGCTTTCTTT. This sequence encodes CASSIGNRRENTEAFF. The gene calls are TRBV19 and TRBJ1-1, with a tentative D call TRBD1 (5 bases). Germline V gene lookup returns CDR1 LNHDA and CDR2 SQIVND (reference sequence). V was cut by 1 base and J by 1 base, with 13 bases left in between. The CDR3 runs to 16 residues.

The chain uses TRBV9 and TRBJ1-2; D perhaps matches TRBD1 (5 bases). This CDR3 contains 12 residues. CDR1 is SGDLS and CDR2 is YYNGEE in the germline V gene. The V end was cut by 4 bases, the J end by 8 bases, with 12 bases between. The CDR3: CASSLGPRGYTF. In nucleotides, the CDR3 is TGTGCCAGCAGCTTGGGACCGCGGGGCTACACCTTC.

This sequence joins TRBV10-3 and TRBJ1-6; D not certain. The CDR3 extends over 13 amino acids. V lost 8 bases, J lost 0 bases, and 5 bases lay in between. Per germline, CDR1 ENHRY and CDR2 SYGVKD. DNA for the CDR3: TGTGCCATCGGGAGCTCCTATAATTCACCCCTCCACTTT. Translation: CAIGSSYNSPLHF.

The rearrangement links TRBV29-1 to TRBJ2-5; D unclear. The CDR3 totals 11 residues. Germline values: CDR1 SQVTM, CDR2 ANQGSEA. V lost 6 bases, J lost 4 bases, and 9 bases lay in between. The CDR3 bases are TGCAGCGTCCAAAGATCAGAGACCCAGTACTTC. It is translated as CSVQRSETQYF.